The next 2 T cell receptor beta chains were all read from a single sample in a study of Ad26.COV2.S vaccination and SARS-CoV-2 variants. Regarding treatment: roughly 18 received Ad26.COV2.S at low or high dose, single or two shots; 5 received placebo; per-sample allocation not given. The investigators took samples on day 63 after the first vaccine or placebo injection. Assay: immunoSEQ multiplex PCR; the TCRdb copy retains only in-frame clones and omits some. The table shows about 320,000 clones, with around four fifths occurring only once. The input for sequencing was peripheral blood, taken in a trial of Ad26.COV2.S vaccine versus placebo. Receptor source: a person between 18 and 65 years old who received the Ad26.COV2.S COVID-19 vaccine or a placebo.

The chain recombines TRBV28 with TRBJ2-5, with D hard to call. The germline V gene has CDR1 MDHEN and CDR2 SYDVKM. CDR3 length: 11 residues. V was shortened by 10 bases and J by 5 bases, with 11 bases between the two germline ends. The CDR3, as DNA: TGTGCCATCTCCTCTAGGGAGACCCAGTACTTC. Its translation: CAISSRETQYF. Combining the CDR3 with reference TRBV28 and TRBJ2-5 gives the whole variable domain DVKVTQSSRYLVKRTGEKVFLECVQDMDHENMFWYRQDPGLGLRLIYFSYDVKMKEKGDIPEGYSVSREKKERFSLILESASTNQTSMYLCAISSRETQYFGPGTRLLVL.

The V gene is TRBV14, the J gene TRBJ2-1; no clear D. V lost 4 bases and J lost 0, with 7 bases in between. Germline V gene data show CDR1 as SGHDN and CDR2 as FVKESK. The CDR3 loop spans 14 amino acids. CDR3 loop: CASSPPDSYNEQFF. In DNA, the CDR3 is TGTGCCAGCAGCCCCCCGGACTCCTACAATGAGCAGTTCTTC.